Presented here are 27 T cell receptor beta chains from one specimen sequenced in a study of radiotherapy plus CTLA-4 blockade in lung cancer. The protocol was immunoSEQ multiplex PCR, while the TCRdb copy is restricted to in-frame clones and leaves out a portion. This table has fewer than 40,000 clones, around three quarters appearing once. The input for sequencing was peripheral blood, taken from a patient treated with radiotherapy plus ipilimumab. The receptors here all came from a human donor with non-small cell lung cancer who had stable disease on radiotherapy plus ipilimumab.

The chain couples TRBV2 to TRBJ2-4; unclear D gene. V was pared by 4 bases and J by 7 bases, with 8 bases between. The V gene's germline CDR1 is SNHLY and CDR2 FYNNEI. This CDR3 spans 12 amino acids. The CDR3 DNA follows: TGTGCCAGCAGTGCGTTGGATAACATTCAGTACTTC. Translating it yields CASSALDNIQYF.

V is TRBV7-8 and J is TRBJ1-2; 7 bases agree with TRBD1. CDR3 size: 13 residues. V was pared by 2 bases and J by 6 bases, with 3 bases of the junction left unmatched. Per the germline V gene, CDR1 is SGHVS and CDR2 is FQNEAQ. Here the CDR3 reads CASSLPTGNGYTF. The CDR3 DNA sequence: TGTGCCAGCAGCTTACCGACAGGGAATGGCTACACCTTC.

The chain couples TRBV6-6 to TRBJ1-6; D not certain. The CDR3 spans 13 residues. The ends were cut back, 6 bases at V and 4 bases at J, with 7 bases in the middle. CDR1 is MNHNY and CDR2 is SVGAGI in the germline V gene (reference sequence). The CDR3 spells CASSLQYNSPLHF. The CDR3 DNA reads TGTGCCAGCAGCCTTCAATATAATTCACCCCTCCACTTT.

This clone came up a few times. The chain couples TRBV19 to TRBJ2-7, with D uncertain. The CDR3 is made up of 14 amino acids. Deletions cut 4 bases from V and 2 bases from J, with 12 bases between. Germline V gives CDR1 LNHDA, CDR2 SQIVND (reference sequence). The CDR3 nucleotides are TGTGCCAGTAGTAAGGGCAGCGCTCCCTACGAGCAGTACTTC. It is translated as CASSKGSAPYEQYF.

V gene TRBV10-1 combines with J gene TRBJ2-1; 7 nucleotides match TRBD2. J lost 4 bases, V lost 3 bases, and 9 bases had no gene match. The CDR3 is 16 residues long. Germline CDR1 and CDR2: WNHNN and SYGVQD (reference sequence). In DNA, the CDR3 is TGCGCCAGCAGTGATTTGGCTAGCGGCCCTTACAATGAGCAGTTCTTC. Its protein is CASSDLASGPYNEQFF.

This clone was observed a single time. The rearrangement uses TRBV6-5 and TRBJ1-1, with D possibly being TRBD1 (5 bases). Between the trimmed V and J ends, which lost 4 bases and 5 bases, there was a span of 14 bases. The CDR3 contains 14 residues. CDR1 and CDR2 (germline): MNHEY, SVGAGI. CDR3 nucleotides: TGTGCCAGCAGTTTCTTCGGGGCAGGGACTGAAGCTTTCTTT. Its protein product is CASSFFGAGTEAFF.

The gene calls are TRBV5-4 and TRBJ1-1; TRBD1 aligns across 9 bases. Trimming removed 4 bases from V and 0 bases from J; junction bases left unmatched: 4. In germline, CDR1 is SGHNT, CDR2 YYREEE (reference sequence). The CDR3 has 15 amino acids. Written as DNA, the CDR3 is TGTGCCAGCAGCCCCCGGACAGGGGTGAACACTGAAGCTTTCTTT. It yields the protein CASSPRTGVNTEAFF. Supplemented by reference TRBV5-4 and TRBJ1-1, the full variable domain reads ETGVTQSPTHLIKTRGQQVTLRCSSQSGHNTVSWYQQALGQGPQFIFQYYREEENGRGNFPPRFSGLQFPNYSSELNVNALELDDSALYLCASSPRTGVNTEAFFGQGTRLTVV.

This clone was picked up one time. The CDR3 reads CASSDSTNEKLFF. DNA of the CDR3: TGTGCCAGCTCGGACAGTACTAATGAAAAACTGTTTTTT. The chain recombines TRBV28 with TRBJ1-4; D is perhaps TRBD1 (6 bases). CDR1 is MDHEN and CDR2 is SYDVKM in the germline V gene. V was shortened by 8 bases and J by 2 bases, with 9 bases between the two germline ends. The CDR3 spans 13 residues.

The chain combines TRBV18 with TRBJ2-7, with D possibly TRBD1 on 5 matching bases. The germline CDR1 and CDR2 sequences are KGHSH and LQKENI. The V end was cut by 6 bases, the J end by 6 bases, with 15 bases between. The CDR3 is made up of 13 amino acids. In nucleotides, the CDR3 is TGTGCCAGCTCTCAACAGGAGTCCGGCGAGCAGTACGTC. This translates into CASSQQESGEQYV.

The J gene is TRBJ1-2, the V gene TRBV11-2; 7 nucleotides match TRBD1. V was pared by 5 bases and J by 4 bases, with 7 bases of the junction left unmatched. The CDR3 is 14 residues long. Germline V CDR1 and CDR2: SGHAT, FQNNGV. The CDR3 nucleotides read TGTGCCAGCAGCCCGAACTCAGGGGGCTATGGCTACACCTTC. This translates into CASSPNSGGYGYTF.

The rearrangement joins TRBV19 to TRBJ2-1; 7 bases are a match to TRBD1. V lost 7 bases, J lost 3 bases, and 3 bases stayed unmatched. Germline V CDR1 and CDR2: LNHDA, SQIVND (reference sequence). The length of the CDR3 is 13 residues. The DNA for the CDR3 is TGTGCCAGTACCTGGACAGGCTACAATGAGCAGTTCTTC. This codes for CASTWTGYNEQFF. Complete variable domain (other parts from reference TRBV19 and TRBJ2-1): DGGITQSPKYLFRKEGQNVTLSCEQNLNHDAMYWYRQDPGQGLRLIYYSQIVNDFQKGDIAEGYSVSREKKESFPLTVTSAQKNPTAFYLCASTWTGYNEQFFGPGTRLTVL.

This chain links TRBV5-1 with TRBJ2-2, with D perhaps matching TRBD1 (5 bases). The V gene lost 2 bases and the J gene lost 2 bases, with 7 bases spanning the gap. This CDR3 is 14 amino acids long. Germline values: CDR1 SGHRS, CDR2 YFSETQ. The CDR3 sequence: CASSLGANTGELFF. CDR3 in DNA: TGCGCCAGCAGCTTAGGGGCCAACACCGGGGAGCTGTTTTTT.

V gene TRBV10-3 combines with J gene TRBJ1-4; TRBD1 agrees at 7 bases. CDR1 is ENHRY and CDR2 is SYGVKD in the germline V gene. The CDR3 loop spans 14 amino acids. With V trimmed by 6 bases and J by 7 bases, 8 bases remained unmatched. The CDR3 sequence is CAIRPDREVEKLFF. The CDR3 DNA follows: TGTGCCATCAGACCAGACAGGGAGGTTGAAAAACTGTTTTTT.

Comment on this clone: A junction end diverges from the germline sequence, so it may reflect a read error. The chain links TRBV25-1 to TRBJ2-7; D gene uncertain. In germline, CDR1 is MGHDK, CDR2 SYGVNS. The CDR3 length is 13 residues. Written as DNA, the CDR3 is TGTGCCAGCTGTGAATATAAATTCTACGAGCAGTACTTC. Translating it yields CASCEYKFYEQYF.

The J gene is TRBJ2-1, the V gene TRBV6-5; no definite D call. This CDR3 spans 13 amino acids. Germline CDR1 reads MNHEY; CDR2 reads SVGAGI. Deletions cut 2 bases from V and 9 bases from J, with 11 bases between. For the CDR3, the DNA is TGTGCCAGCAGTTACCTCGAGCGCGGTGAGCAGTTCTTC. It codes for CASSYLERGEQFF.

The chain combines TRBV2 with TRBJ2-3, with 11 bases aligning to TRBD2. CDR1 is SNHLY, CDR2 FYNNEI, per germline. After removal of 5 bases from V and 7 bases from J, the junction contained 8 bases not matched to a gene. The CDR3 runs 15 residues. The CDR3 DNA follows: TGTGCCAGCAGTAATAGCGGGGGGGCCGTAAATACGCAGTATTTT. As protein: CASSNSGGAVNTQYF.

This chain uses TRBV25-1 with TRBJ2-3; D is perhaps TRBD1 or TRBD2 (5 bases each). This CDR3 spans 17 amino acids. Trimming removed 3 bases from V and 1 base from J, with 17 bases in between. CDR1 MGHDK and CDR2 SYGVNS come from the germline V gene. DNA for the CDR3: TGTGCCAGCAGTGACAAAAACCGGGAAGGGGGCACAGATACGCAGTATTTT. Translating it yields CASSDKNREGGTDTQYF.

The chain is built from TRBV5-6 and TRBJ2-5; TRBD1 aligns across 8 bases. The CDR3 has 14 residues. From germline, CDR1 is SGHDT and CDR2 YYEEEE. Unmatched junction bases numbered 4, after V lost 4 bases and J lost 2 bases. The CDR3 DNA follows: TGTGCCAGCAGCCCGGGGACAGGACAAGAGACCCAGTACTTC. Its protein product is CASSPGTGQETQYF.

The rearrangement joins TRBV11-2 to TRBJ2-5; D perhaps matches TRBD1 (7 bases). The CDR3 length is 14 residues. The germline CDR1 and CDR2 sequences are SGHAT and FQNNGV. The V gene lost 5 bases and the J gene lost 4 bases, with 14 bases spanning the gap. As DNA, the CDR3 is TGTGCCAGCAGCCCAAGGGGGCGGGGAGAGACCCAGTACTTC. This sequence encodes CASSPRGRGETQYF.

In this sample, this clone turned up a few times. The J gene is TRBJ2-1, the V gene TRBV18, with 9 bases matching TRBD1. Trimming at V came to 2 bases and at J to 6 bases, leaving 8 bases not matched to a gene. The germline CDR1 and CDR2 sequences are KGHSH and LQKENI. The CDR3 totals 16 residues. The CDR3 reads CASSPRQGELVNEQFF. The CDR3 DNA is TGTGCCAGCTCACCAAGACAGGGGGAGTTGGTCAATGAGCAGTTCTTC.

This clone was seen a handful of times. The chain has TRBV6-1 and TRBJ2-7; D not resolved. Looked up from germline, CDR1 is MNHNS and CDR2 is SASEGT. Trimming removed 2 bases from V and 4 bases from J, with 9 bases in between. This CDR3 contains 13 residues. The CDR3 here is CASSENSQYEQYV. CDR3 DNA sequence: TGTGCCAGCAGTGAAAACAGCCAGTACGAGCAGTACGTC.

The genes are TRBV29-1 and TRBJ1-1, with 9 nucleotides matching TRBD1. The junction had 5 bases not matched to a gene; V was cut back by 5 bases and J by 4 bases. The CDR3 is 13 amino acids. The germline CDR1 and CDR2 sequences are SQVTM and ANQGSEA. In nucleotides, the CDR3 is TGCAGCGTTATGACAGGGGGAGCCACTGAAGCTTTCTTT. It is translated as CSVMTGGATEAFF.

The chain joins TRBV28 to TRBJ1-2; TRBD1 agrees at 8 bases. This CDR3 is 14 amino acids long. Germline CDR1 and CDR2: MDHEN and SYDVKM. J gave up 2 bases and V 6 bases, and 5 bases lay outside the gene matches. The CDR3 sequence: CASSPGQGNYGYTF. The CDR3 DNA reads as TGTGCCAGCAGCCCAGGACAGGGAAACTATGGCTACACCTTC.

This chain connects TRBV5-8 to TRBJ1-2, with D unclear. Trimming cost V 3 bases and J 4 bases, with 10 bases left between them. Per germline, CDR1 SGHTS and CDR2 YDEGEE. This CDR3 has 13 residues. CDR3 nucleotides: TGTGCCAGCAGCTCGCAGGTCCCCTATGGCTACACCTTC. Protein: CASSSQVPYGYTF.

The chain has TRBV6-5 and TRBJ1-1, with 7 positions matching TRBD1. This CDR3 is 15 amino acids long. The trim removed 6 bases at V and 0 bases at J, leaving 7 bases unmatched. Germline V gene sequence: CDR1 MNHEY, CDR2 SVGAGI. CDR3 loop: CASSRDSSLNTEAFF. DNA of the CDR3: TGTGCCAGCAGCCGGGACAGCTCCCTGAACACTGAAGCTTTCTTT.

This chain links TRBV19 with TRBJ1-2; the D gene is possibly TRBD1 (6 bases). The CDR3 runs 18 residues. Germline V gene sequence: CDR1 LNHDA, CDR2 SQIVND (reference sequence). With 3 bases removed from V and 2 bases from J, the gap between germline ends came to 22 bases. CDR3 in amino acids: CASSILWGGHSPNYGYTF. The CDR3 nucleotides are TGTGCCAGTAGTATCCTCTGGGGGGGCCATTCCCCCAACTATGGCTACACCTTC. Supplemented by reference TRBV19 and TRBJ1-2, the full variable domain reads DGGITQSPKYLFRKEGQNVTLSCEQNLNHDAMYWYRQDPGQGLRLIYYSQIVNDFQKGDIAEGYSVSREKKESFPLTVTSAQKNPTAFYLCASSILWGGHSPNYGYTFGSGTRLTVV.

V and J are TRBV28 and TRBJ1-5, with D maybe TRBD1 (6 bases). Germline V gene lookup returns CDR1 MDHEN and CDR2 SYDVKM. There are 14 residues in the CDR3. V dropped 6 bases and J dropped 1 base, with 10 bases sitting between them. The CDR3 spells CASRPGQSNQPQHF. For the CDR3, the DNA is TGTGCCAGCAGACCTGGACAGAGCAATCAGCCCCAGCATTTT.